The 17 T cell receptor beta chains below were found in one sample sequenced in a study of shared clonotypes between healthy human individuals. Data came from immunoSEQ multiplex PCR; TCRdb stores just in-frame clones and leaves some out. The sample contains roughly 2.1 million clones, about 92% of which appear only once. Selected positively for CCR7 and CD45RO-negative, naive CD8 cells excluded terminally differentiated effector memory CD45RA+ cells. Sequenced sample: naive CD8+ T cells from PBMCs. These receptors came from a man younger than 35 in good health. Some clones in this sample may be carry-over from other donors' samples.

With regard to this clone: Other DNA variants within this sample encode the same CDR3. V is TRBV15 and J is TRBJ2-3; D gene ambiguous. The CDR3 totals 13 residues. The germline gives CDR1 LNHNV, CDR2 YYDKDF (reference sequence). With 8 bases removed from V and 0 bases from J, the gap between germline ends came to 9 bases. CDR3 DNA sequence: TGTGCCACCCGAGAGAGAAGCACAGATACGCAGTATTTT. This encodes CATRERSTDTQYF.

CDR3 bases: TGTGCCAGCGGGCCGGCTAGCGGGTCGTACGAGCAGTACTTC. This encodes CASGPASGSYEQYF. This chain uses TRBV28 with TRBJ2-7, with 8 positions matching TRBD2. V shed 8 bases and J 4 bases; nucleotides not matched to a gene: 10. The CDR3 runs 14 residues. Per germline, CDR1 MDHEN and CDR2 SYDVKM.

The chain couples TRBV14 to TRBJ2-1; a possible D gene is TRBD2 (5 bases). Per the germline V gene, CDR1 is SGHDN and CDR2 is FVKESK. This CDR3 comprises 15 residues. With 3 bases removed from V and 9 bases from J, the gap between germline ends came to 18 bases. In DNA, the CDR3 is TGTGCCAGCAGCCACCCCGGTAATCTGGCGGGTGAGCAGTTCTTC. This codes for CASSHPGNLAGEQFF.

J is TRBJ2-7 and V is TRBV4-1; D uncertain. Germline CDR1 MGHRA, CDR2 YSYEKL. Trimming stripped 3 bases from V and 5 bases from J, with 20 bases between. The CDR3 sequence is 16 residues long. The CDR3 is CASSQMYRVKNNEQYF. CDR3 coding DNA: TGCGCCAGCAGCCAGATGTACCGGGTCAAGAACAACGAGCAGTACTTC.

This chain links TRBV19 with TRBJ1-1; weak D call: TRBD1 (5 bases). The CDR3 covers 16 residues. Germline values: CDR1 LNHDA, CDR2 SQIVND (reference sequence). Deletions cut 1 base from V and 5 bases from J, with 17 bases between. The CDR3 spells CASSIGGEGPKTEAFF. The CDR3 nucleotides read TGTGCCAGTAGTATAGGGGGCGAGGGGCCGAAAACTGAAGCTTTCTTT. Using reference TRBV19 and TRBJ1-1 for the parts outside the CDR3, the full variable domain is DGGITQSPKYLFRKEGQNVTLSCEQNLNHDAMYWYRQDPGQGLRLIYYSQIVNDFQKGDIAEGYSVSREKKESFPLTVTSAQKNPTAFYLCASSIGGEGPKTEAFFGQGTRLTVV.

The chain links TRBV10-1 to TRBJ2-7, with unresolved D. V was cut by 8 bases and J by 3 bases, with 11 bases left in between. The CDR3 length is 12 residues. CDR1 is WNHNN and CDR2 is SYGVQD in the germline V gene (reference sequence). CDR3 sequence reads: CASGQEIYEQYF. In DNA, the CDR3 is TGCGCCAGCGGGCAGGAGATCTACGAGCAGTACTTC.

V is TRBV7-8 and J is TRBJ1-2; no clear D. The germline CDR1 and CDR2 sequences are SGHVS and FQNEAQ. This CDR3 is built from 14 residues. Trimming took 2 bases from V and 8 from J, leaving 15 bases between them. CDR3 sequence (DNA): TGTGCCAGCAGCTTACCGTCCCGAGGCGGAGGCTACACCTTC. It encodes CASSLPSRGGGYTF.

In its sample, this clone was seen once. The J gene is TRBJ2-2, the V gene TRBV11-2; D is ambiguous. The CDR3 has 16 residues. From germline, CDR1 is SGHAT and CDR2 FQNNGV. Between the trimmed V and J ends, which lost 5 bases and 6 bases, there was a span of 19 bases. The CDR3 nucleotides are TGTGCCAGCAGCGAACCCGACCCCCGAGGCGCCGGGGAGCTGTTTTTT. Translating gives CASSEPDPRGAGELFF.

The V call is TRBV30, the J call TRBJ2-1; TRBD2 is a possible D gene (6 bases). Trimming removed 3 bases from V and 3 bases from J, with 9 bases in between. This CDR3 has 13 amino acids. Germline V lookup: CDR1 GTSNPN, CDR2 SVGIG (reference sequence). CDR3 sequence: CAWSLRDYNEQFF. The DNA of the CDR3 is TGTGCCTGGAGCTTGCGGGACTACAATGAGCAGTTCTTC.

The CDR3 DNA reads TGTGCCAGCAGTTTATCTTTGGGGCCGGGTAGCTCCTACGAGCAGTACTTC. This sequence encodes CASSLSLGPGSSYEQYF. This rearrangement joins TRBV28 to TRBJ2-5; maybe TRBD1 (5 bases). The better agreement between TRBJ2-7 and the DNA end casts doubt on the J call. This CDR3 is 17 amino acids long. The germline V gene encodes CDR1 MDHEN and CDR2 SYDVKM.

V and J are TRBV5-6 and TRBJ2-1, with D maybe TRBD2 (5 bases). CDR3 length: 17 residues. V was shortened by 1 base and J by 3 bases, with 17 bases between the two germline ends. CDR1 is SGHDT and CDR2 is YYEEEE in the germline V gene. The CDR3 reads CASSLFLAVGNYNEQFF. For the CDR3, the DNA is TGTGCCAGCAGCTTGTTTTTAGCAGTCGGGAACTACAATGAGCAGTTCTTC.

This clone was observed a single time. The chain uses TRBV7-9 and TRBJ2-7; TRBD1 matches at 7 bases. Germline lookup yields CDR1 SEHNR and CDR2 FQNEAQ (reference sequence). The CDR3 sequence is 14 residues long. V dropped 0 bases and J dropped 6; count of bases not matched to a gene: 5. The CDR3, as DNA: TGTGCCAGCAGCTTAGCACAGACAGGGAGCGAGCAGTACTTC. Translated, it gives CASSLAQTGSEQYF.

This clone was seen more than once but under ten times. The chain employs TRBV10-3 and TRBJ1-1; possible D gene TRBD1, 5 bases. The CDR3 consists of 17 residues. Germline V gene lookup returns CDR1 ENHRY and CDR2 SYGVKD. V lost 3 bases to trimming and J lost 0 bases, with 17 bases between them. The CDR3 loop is CAISEGKAGYMNTEAFF. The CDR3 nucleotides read TGTGCCATCAGTGAAGGAAAGGCAGGGTATATGAACACTGAAGCTTTCTTT.

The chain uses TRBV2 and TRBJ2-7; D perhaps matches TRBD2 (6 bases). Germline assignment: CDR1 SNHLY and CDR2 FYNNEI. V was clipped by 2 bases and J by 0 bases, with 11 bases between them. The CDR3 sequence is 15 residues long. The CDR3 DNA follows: TGTGCCAGCAGTGAAAATAGCGGCTCCTCCTACGAGCAGTACTTC. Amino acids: CASSENSGSSYEQYF.

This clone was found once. The CDR3 sequence is CASSGRTLQETQYF. CDR3 in DNA: TGTGCCAGCAGTGGGCGGACTCTCCAAGAGACCCAGTACTTC. This chain joins TRBV2 and TRBJ2-5; a possible D gene is TRBD2 (5 bases). Trimming stripped 4 bases from V and 1 base from J, with 10 bases between. This CDR3 spans 14 amino acids. Germline values: CDR1 SNHLY, CDR2 FYNNEI.

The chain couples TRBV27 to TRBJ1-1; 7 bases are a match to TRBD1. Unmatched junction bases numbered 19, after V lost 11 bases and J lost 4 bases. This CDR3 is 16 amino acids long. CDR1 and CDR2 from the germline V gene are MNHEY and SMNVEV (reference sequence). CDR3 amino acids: CACYPFGVRTGTEAFF. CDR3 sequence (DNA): TGTGCCTGCTACCCCTTCGGGGTTAGGACAGGCACTGAAGCTTTCTTT.

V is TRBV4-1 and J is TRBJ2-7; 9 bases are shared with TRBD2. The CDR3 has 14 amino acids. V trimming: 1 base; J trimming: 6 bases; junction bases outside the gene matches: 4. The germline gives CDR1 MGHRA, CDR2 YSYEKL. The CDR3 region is CASSQGLAVGEQYF. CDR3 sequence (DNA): TGCGCCAGCAGCCAAGGACTAGCGGTGGGCGAGCAGTACTTC.